These 20 T cell receptor beta chains came from one sample sequenced in a study of blood T cell repertoires in COVID-19. Generated by immunoSEQ multiplex PCR, the TCRdb table keeps only in-frame clones and is missing some. The sample lists 200,000 to 250,000 clones; 75% to 85% were seen once. The sample comprised peripheral blood. These receptors were taken from an elderly woman with COVID-19, enrolled during active disease.

The J gene is TRBJ2-7, the V gene TRBV10-3; a weak D match, TRBD1 (6 bases). Trimming took off 6 bases at V and 3 bases at J, with 9 bases between the two ends. Germline V lookup: CDR1 ENHRY, CDR2 SYGVKD. The CDR3 covers 12 residues. CDR3 protein: CAISLQGYEQYF. DNA of the CDR3: TGTGCCATCAGCTTACAGGGCTACGAGCAGTACTTC.

This clone was observed a few times. This chain joins TRBV10-1 and TRBJ1-1; 7 positions match TRBD1. V dropped 4 bases and J dropped 5; count of bases not matched to a gene: 1. Per the germline V gene, CDR1 is WNHNN and CDR2 is SYGVQD (reference sequence). The CDR3 loop spans 12 amino acids. CDR3 DNA: TGCGCCAGCAGTGGGGACAGAACTGAAGCTTTCTTT. Protein: CASSGDRTEAFF.

The rearrangement links TRBV6-4 to TRBJ2-3, with 11 positions matching TRBD2. The CDR3 totals 17 residues. Germline CDR1 MRHNA, CDR2 SNTAGT. After removal of 3 bases from V and 1 base from J, the junction contained 6 bases not matched to a gene. The CDR3 spells CASSETSLAGGTDTQYF. The DNA of the CDR3 is TGTGCCAGCAGTGAGACCTCACTAGCGGGGGGCACAGATACGCAGTATTTT.

This clone was observed a few times. The chain couples TRBV7-9 to TRBJ1-2; 9 bases match TRBD1. The V gene's germline CDR1 is SEHNR and CDR2 FQNEAQ (reference sequence). V lost 5 bases to trimming and J lost 6 bases; unmatched junction nucleotides: 13. The CDR3 spans 16 residues. CDR3 residues: CASSRPGTGISDGYTF. DNA for the CDR3: TGTGCCAGCAGCCGTCCCGGGACAGGGATTTCGGATGGCTACACCTTC.

This clone was observed a few times. V usage is TRBV5-1 and J usage is TRBJ1-5; 8 bases align to TRBD1. CDR1 and CDR2 from the germline V gene are SGHRS and YFSETQ. The CDR3 has 15 residues. V shed 0 bases, J shed 3 bases, and the junction held 2 bases outside the gene matches. The CDR3 DNA reads as TGCGCCAGCAGCTTGGCAGGGGGCAACAATCAGCCCCAGCATTTT. As protein: CASSLAGGNNQPQHF. Full variable domain (missing parts from reference TRBV5-1 and TRBJ1-5): KAGVTQTPRYLIKTRGQQVTLSCSPISGHRSVSWYQQTPGQGLQFLFEYFSETQRNKGNFPGRFSGRQFSNSRSEMNVSTLELGDSALYLCASSLAGGNNQPQHFGDGTRLSIL.

J is TRBJ2-7 and V is TRBV28, with TRBD2 matching over 7 bases. This CDR3 spans 13 amino acids. Germline CDR1 is MDHEN and CDR2 is SYDVKM. Trimming cost V 8 bases and J 1 base; bases outside gene matches: 5. The CDR3 spells CASAPGGSYEQYF. The CDR3 nucleotides are TGTGCCAGCGCCCCCGGGGGGTCCTACGAGCAGTACTTC.

This chain uses TRBV5-6 with TRBJ2-5; TRBD1 is a possible D gene (5 bases). Trimming pared 2 bases from V and 5 bases from J, leaving 16 bases between. Germline V gene lookup returns CDR1 SGHDT and CDR2 YYEEEE. The CDR3 sequence is 15 residues long. The CDR3 bases are TGTGCCAGCAGCTTCTACAATGCAGGGCTGGAGACCCAGTACTTC. Amino acid sequence: CASSFYNAGLETQYF.

The chain recombines TRBV28 with TRBJ2-1, with D possibly being TRBD2 (8 bases). With 8 bases removed from V and 7 bases from J, the gap between germline ends came to 18 bases. CDR3 length equals 14 residues. In germline, CDR1 is MDHEN, CDR2 SYDVKM. The CDR3 spells CASSYRGGGNEQFF. DNA for the CDR3: TGTGCCAGCTCCTACAGGGGCGGGGGGAATGAGCAGTTCTTC.

This sequence joins TRBV19 and TRBJ1-2, with D possibly matching TRBD1 (5 bases). Germline V gives CDR1 LNHDA, CDR2 SQIVND (reference sequence). V was pared by 7 bases and J by 4 bases, with 7 bases between. This CDR3 contains 11 residues. The CDR3 is CASTGGYGYTF. As DNA, the CDR3 is TGTGCCAGTACCGGGGGCTATGGCTACACCTTC.

The rearrangement links TRBV7-8 to TRBJ2-2; 12 bases are shared with TRBD2. The germline V gene encodes CDR1 SGHVS and CDR2 FQNEAQ. The CDR3 extends over 19 amino acids. V lost 2 bases to trimming and J lost 5 bases; unmatched junction nucleotides: 12. The CDR3 sequence is CASSLRPTLAGGGTGELFF. In DNA, the CDR3 is TGTGCCAGCAGCTTAAGGCCCACACTAGCGGGAGGTGGAACCGGGGAGCTGTTTTTT.

The rearrangement links TRBV7-2 to TRBJ2-7; 7 bases line up with TRBD1. The V and J ends lost 2 bases and 2 bases, in that order; junction bases with no gene match: 3. Germline CDR1 is SGHTA and CDR2 is FQGNSA. The CDR3 has 14 amino acids. The CDR3 protein is CASSLRTGAYEQYF. Here the CDR3 DNA reads TGTGCCAGCAGCTTAAGGACAGGAGCCTACGAGCAGTACTTC. Together with reference TRBV7-2 and TRBJ2-7, the CDR3 gives the full variable domain: GAGVSQSPSNKVTEKGKDVELRCDPISGHTALYWYRQSLGQGLEFLIYFQGNSAPDKSGLPSDRFSAERTGGSVSTLTIQRTQQEDSAVYLCASSLRTGAYEQYFGPGTRLTVT.

The rearrangement uses TRBV10-3 and TRBJ2-4, with a weak D call TRBD1 (6 bases). Germline V CDR1 and CDR2: ENHRY, SYGVKD. This CDR3 region has 13 residues. Trimming shortened V by 6 bases and J by 5 bases, and 11 bases separated the two germline ends. The DNA of the CDR3 is TGTGCCATCAGACAGGGTGGCGAAAACATTCAGTACTTC. Protein: CAIRQGGENIQYF.

V and J are TRBV6-4 and TRBJ2-4; 7 bases agree with TRBD1. After removal of 3 bases from V and 6 bases from J, the junction contained 2 bases not matched to a gene. CDR1 MRHNA and CDR2 SNTAGT come from the germline V gene. The CDR3 sequence is 13 residues long. CDR3 in amino acids: CASSERQGNIQYF. The CDR3, as DNA: TGTGCCAGCAGTGAGAGACAGGGAAACATTCAGTACTTC.

This clone turned up a few times. The chain links TRBV4-2 to TRBJ2-2; TRBD1 is a possible D gene (5 bases). Germline V gene data show CDR1 as LGHNA and CDR2 as YNFKEQ. V was shortened by 5 bases and J by 2 bases, with 15 bases between the two germline ends. The CDR3 length is 16 residues. The CDR3: CASSNPGAGNTGELFF. CDR3 sequence (DNA): TGTGCCAGCAGCAACCCTGGGGCCGGTAACACCGGGGAGCTGTTTTTT.

V usage is TRBV6-2 or TRBV6-3 and J usage is TRBJ2-1; 7 positions agree with TRBD2. V lost 0 bases, J lost 0 bases, and 8 bases stayed unmatched. The CDR3 loop spans 18 amino acids. Germline CDR1 is MNHEY and CDR2 is SVGEGT. CDR3 nucleotide sequence: TGTGCCAGCAGTTACTCGTCCAGCGGGATGAGCTCCTACAATGAGCAGTTCTTC. Amino acids: CASSYSSSGMSSYNEQFF.

This sequence joins TRBV28 and TRBJ1-4; unclear D gene. V was cut by 4 bases and J by 4 bases, with 16 bases left in between. This CDR3 spans 16 amino acids. Germline V gene lookup returns CDR1 MDHEN and CDR2 SYDVKM. CDR3 region: CASSSGLRRNNEKLFF. CDR3 sequence (DNA): TGTGCCAGCAGTTCGGGTCTGAGGCGGAATAATGAAAAACTGTTTTTT. Looking up the rest from reference TRBV28 and TRBJ1-4 gives the full variable domain: DVKVTQSSRYLVKRTGEKVFLECVQDMDHENMFWYRQDPGLGLRLIYFSYDVKMKEKGDIPEGYSVSREKKERFSLILESASTNQTSMYLCASSSGLRRNNEKLFFGSGTQLSVL.

There are a few counts of this clone. The chain joins TRBV5-1 to TRBJ1-2; 7 bases align to TRBD1. Losses at the gene ends were 4 bases for V and 7 bases for J; bases not matched to a gene: 13. Germline CDR1 reads SGHRS; CDR2 reads YFSETQ. This CDR3 is 15 amino acids long. CDR3 bases: TGCGCCAGCAGCGCCCGACAGGGACCAGCCTCTGGCTACACCTTC. As protein: CASSARQGPASGYTF.

The V and J genes are TRBV4-2 and TRBJ2-1; 8 bases fit TRBD1. This CDR3 region has 15 residues. Germline V gene lookup returns CDR1 LGHNA and CDR2 YNFKEQ. J was trimmed by 3 bases and V by 3 bases; bases with no gene match: 4. The CDR3 region has the DNA TGTGCCAGCAGCCATCCCGGACAGGGCTACAATGAGCAGTTCTTC. Translation: CASSHPGQGYNEQFF.

The chain joins TRBV6-6 to TRBJ2-3, with 11 nucleotides matching TRBD2. The V segment lost 6 bases and the J segment 2 bases; nucleotides outside the gene matches: 7. This CDR3 is built from 16 residues. Germline CDR1 MNHNY, CDR2 SVGAGI (reference sequence). CDR3 protein: CASSYSGGGLTDTQYF. CDR3 nucleotides: TGTGCCAGCAGCTATAGCGGGGGGGGTCTCACAGATACGCAGTATTTT.

This rearrangement joins TRBV30 to TRBJ2-7; D may be TRBD1 (6 bases). V was cut by 6 bases and J by 4 bases, with 19 bases left in between. The CDR3 has 14 amino acids. Germline V CDR1 and CDR2: GTSNPN, SVGIG (reference sequence). The DNA for the CDR3 is TGTGCCTGCCTTGGGGGCAGGACCCTTTACGAGCAGTACTTC. Protein: CACLGGRTLYEQYF.